This T cell receptor beta chain was sequenced in a study of response to subunit inactivated influenza vaccine (dated by TCRdb to between 2017 and 2018). Regarding the complete study: Deep quantitative profiling of the T cell receptor repertoire was used in the study to follow responses to a trivalent subunit inactivated influenza vaccine.

The library was obtained by RT-PCR. Data came from an Illumina HiSeq 2500. Using fastp at Q25 and MiXCR, TCRdb reprocessed the public reads and kept productive beta chains. Under each unique CDR3 protein, matching rows form one entry showing the most common genes and DNA. Counted in this sample were roughly 570,000 distinct CDR3 sequences; over 10% of them appeared once. The top ten constitute approximately 14% of the sample. This sample's time point label indicates: 45 days after influenza vaccine administration. This clonotype has more than one count but fewer than ten. No cognate antigen has been identified for it. Per-nucleotide qualities are absent, and no much larger clonotype sits a single base away. Summary of the overall study and its limitations: The authors proposed that each seasonal influenza vaccination may bring in only a limited number of new T cells.

CDR1 SGHRS and CDR2 YFSETQ were looked up in the germline V gene. The cysteine opens and the phenylalanine closes a CDR3 of 19 amino acids. CDR3 DNA is the only sequence kept; it has 57 bases, read in frame from the first base. The germline V end is reduced by 0 bases and the J end by 0 bases; junction bases left unmatched: 5. The V and J segments used are TRBV5-1 and TRBJ2-6; TRBD2 agrees with 11 junctional bases. This TCR was recovered from a man in his fifties or sixties who received an inactivated influenza vaccine. Donor details come from another sample of the same person, matched by shared clones. Specimen: PBMCs from blood, collected more than 35 days after vaccination. The nucleotides read TGCGCCAGCAGCTTGGTCCCTAGCGGGGGGTTCTCTGGGGCCAACGTCCTGACTTTC. The encoded protein is CASSLVPSGGFSGANVLTF.